The 21 T cell receptor beta chains in this list originate from one sample, sequenced in a study of blood T cell repertoires in COVID-19. The method was immunoSEQ multiplex PCR; TCRdb's version includes in-frame clones alone and lacks a portion of them. The sample has roughly 360,000 clones, about 90% seen once; the top ten hold 1.3%. Sequencing was carried out using PBMCs or T cells enriched from blood (not recorded which). These receptors all stem from a man aged 25-45 years who had recovered from COVID-19.

The sample holds a few counts of this clone. V gene TRBV30 combines with J gene TRBJ1-1; 7 nucleotides line up with TRBD1. Trimming at V came to 0 bases and at J to 10 bases, leaving 2 bases not matched to a gene. The length of the CDR3 is 11 residues. Germline loops: CDR1 GTSNPN, CDR2 SVGIG (reference sequence). DNA of the CDR3: TGTGCCTGGAGTGTACAGGGGAGAGCTTTCTTT. It specifies CAWSVQGRAFF.

The chain uses TRBV6-2 or TRBV6-3 and TRBJ1-2, with D possibly matching TRBD1 (5 bases). The germline gives CDR1 MNHEY, CDR2 SVGEGT. The V and J ends lost 1 base and 3 bases respectively, with 9 bases between them. The CDR3 totals 14 residues. The CDR3 DNA reads TGTGCCAGCAGTTACTTAGGGGTCGACTATGGCTACACCTTC. It yields the protein CASSYLGVDYGYTF.

V usage is TRBV27 and J usage is TRBJ2-7; D may be TRBD1 (5 bases). V was trimmed by 5 bases and J by 4 bases, leaving 9 bases between them. The CDR3 is made up of 12 amino acids. Germline lookup yields CDR1 MNHEY and CDR2 SMNVEV (reference sequence). The CDR3 DNA follows: TGTGCCAGCAGTCCGCAGGGTTACGAGCAGTACTTC. It translates to CASSPQGYEQYF.

This clone has just a few counts. The chain couples TRBV15 to TRBJ1-5, with 10 nucleotides matching TRBD1. Per the germline V gene, CDR1 is LNHNV and CDR2 is YYDKDF (reference sequence). V gave up 9 bases and J gave up 6 bases; unmatched junction bases: 11. The CDR3 runs 15 residues. The CDR3 DNA is TGTGCCACGAGTAAGACAGGGGGCCTAGGTCAGCCCCAGCATTTT. Translated: CATSKTGGLGQPQHF. The whole variable domain, remainder taken from reference TRBV15 and TRBJ1-5, is DAMVIQNPRYQVTQFGKPVTLSCSQTLNHNVMYWYQQKSSQAPKLLFHYYDKDFNNEADTPDNFQSRRPNTSFCFLDIRSPGLGDTAMYLCATSKTGGLGQPQHFGDGTRLSIL.

Of note for this clone: The sample holds other DNA sequences that translate to the same CDR3. The rearrangement uses TRBV5-1 and TRBJ2-3; D is ambiguous. This CDR3 spans 14 amino acids. With 0 bases removed from V and 0 bases from J, the gap between germline ends came to 5 bases. The germline V gene has CDR1 SGHRS and CDR2 YFSETQ. CDR3 residues: CASSLDSSTDTQYF. CDR3 sequence (DNA): TGCGCCAGCAGCTTGGATTCGAGCACAGATACGCAGTATTTT.

The gene calls are TRBV18 and TRBJ2-7, with TRBD2 matching 13 bases. CDR1 and CDR2 from the germline V gene are KGHSH and LQKENI. This CDR3 spans 15 amino acids. The ends lost 3 bases at V and 4 bases at J; junction bases unmatched: 3. The CDR3 loop reads CASSPPGLAGYEQYF. In DNA, the CDR3 is TGTGCCAGCTCACCTCCGGGACTAGCGGGATACGAGCAGTACTTC.

This chain uses TRBV27 with TRBJ2-7; a weak D match, TRBD2 (5 bases). CDR1 and CDR2 (germline): MNHEY, SMNVEV (reference sequence). Between the trimmed V and J ends, which lost 6 bases and 7 bases, there was a span of 19 bases. The CDR3 has 14 amino acids. The CDR3 loop is CASSPNGRPGEQYF. The DNA for the CDR3 is TGTGCCAGCAGCCCGAACGGGCGGCCGGGGGAGCAGTACTTC.

This clone has only one observation. The rearrangement joins TRBV12-3 or TRBV12-4 to TRBJ1-1; TRBD1 agrees at 7 bases. Trimming at V came to 10 bases and at J to 7 bases, leaving 6 bases not matched to a gene. This CDR3 contains 11 residues. The CDR3 sequence: CATRDRVEAFF. CDR3 in DNA: TGTGCCACCAGAGACAGGGTTGAAGCTTTCTTT.

The rearrangement joins TRBV5-1 to TRBJ2-1; D is possibly TRBD1 (6 bases). Germline CDR1 is SGHRS and CDR2 is YFSETQ. CDR3 length: 13 amino acids. The V gene lost 3 bases and the J gene lost 8 bases, with 12 bases spanning the gap. In DNA, the CDR3 is TGCGCCAGCAGCTATTACAGGGTAGATGAGCAGTTCTTC. Translation gives CASSYYRVDEQFF.

V and J are TRBV12-3 or TRBV12-4 and TRBJ1-2; TRBD1 might be the D (5 bases). The CDR3 loop spans 13 amino acids. The V end lost 6 bases, the J end lost 4 bases, and 12 bases lay between the germline ends. DNA of the CDR3: TGTGCCAGCAGACCTCAGGGAGGCTATGGCTACACCTTC. Protein: CASRPQGGYGYTF.

The chain carries TRBV9 and TRBJ2-7, with TRBD2 matching over 10 bases. The CDR3 covers 16 residues. CDR1 and CDR2 from the germline V gene are SGDLS and YYNGEE. Germline trimming cut 0 bases from V and 0 bases from J; bases unmatched to any gene: 3. CDR3 in DNA: TGTGCCAGCAGCGTAGACCCTAGCGGGAGCTCCTACGAGCAGTACTTC. It codes for CASSVDPSGSSYEQYF.

In its sample, this clone was seen once. The chain links TRBV7-9 to TRBJ1-2, with TRBD1 identical over 7 bases. This CDR3 spans 13 amino acids. CDR1 SEHNR and CDR2 FQNEAQ come from the germline V gene (reference sequence). The V and J ends lost 5 bases and 2 bases, in that order; junction bases with no gene match: 2. The CDR3: CASSAGQNYGYTF. As DNA, the CDR3 is TGTGCCAGCAGCGCGGGACAGAACTATGGCTACACCTTC. The full variable domain, its missing parts supplied by reference TRBV7-9 and TRBJ1-2, is DTGVSQNPRHKITKRGQNVTFRCDPISEHNRLYWYRQTLGQGPEFLTYFQNEAQLEKSRLLSDRFSAERPKGSFSTLEIQRTEQGDSAMYLCASSAGQNYGYTFGSGTRLTVV.

The chain combines TRBV3-1 (or the pseudogene TRBV3-2) with TRBJ2-5; tentative D call: TRBD2 (6 bases). The CDR3 runs 12 residues. Trimming removed 5 bases from V and 4 bases from J, with 8 bases in between. Germline V gene data show CDR1 as LGHDT and CDR2 as YNNKEL (reference sequence). The CDR3: CASSSGGETQYF. CDR3 nucleotides: TGTGCCAGCAGCTCCGGGGGAGAGACCCAGTACTTC.

The genes are TRBV12-3 or TRBV12-4 and TRBJ2-5; D perhaps matches TRBD2 (6 bases). Trimming took off 3 bases at V and 1 base at J, with 6 bases between the two ends. The CDR3 runs 13 residues. The CDR3 DNA sequence: TGTGCCAGCAGTTTGGGGGGCCAAGAGACCCAGTACTTC. Amino acids: CASSLGGQETQYF.

This clone was picked up a small number of times. The sample contains more than one DNA sequence encoding this CDR3. The rearrangement joins TRBV2 to TRBJ2-7; 7 bases are a match to TRBD1. Germline V gene data show CDR1 as SNHLY and CDR2 as FYNNEI. This CDR3 is built from 12 residues. Unmatched junction bases numbered 0, after V lost 4 bases and J lost 3 bases. The CDR3 coding sequence is TGTGCCAGCAGTGGGGACAGCTACGAGCAGTACTTC. Translating it yields CASSGDSYEQYF.

The rearrangement links TRBV6-5 to TRBJ1-5; 7 positions agree with TRBD1. Germline V gene sequence: CDR1 MNHEY, CDR2 SVGAGI. The V segment lost 2 bases and the J segment 6 bases; nucleotides outside the gene matches: 4. The CDR3 runs to 14 residues. This chain's CDR3 is CASSYVQGGQPQHF. CDR3 DNA: TGTGCCAGCAGTTACGTCCAGGGGGGTCAGCCCCAGCATTTT.

The chain links TRBV11-2 to TRBJ2-3, with 9 bases fitting TRBD1. The CDR3 has 14 amino acids. V shed 6 bases, J shed 6 bases, and the junction held 7 bases outside the gene matches. Per the germline V gene, CDR1 is SGHAT and CDR2 is FQNNGV. CDR3 sequence: CASREQGASDTQYF. The CDR3 DNA follows: TGTGCCAGCAGGGAACAGGGGGCTTCTGATACGCAGTATTTT.

V usage is TRBV10-3 and J usage is TRBJ1-5; tentatively, D is TRBD1 (5 bases). This CDR3 is built from 13 residues. From germline, CDR1 is ENHRY and CDR2 SYGVKD. Trimming cost V 9 bases and J 5 bases, with 14 bases left between them. CDR3 residues: CAISSGDHQPQHF. As DNA, the CDR3 is TGTGCCATATCGAGCGGGGACCATCAGCCCCAGCATTTT.

The rearrangement links TRBV5-1 to TRBJ1-1; 7 nucleotides line up with TRBD1. Germline V gene data show CDR1 as SGHRS and CDR2 as YFSETQ. V shed 5 bases and J 8 bases; nucleotides not matched to a gene: 6. The CDR3 length is 12 residues. This CDR3 reads CASSHEGAEAFF. As DNA, the CDR3 is TGCGCCAGCAGTCATGAGGGGGCCGAAGCTTTCTTT.

The gene calls are TRBV7-9 and TRBJ1-1; D gene ambiguous. CDR3 length equals 14 residues. Germline V lookup: CDR1 SEHNR, CDR2 FQNEAQ (reference sequence). Deletions cut 1 base from V and 0 bases from J, with 6 bases between. The CDR3 region has the DNA TGTGCCAGCAGCTTAGAACAGATGAACACTGAAGCTTTCTTT. Translation gives CASSLEQMNTEAFF.

V gene TRBV2 combines with J gene TRBJ2-3, with 8 bases fitting TRBD1. V lost 6 bases to trimming and J lost 11 bases; unmatched junction nucleotides: 7. This CDR3 contains 12 residues. The germline gives CDR1 SNHLY, CDR2 FYNNEI. CDR3 residues: CASRTGGDRQYF. Here the CDR3 DNA reads TGTGCCAGCAGAACAGGGGGTGACAGGCAGTATTTT.